Each of the 25 T cell receptor beta chains below was sequenced from the same sample in a study of T cell responses to AZD1222 COVID-19 vaccine. The data were produced by immunoSEQ multiplex PCR, yet TCRdb's version contains in-frame clones alone and is incomplete. The sample consists of some 120,000 clones, approximately 87% of them appearing once. The input for sequencing was peripheral blood, taken on day 0 of AZD1222 vaccination. The receptors shown here come from an adult in good health.

The V gene is TRBV28, the J gene TRBJ1-5; the D gene is possibly TRBD1 (5 bases). Looked up from germline, CDR1 is MDHEN and CDR2 is SYDVKM. The CDR3 has 14 amino acids. The V and J ends lost 7 bases and 7 bases respectively, with 17 bases between them. The chain's CDR3 is CASTIPQGRQPQHF. The CDR3 nucleotides read TGTGCCAGCACCATCCCCCAGGGAAGGCAGCCCCAGCATTTT.

This clone was counted once. The CDR3 coding sequence is TGTGCCAGCAGCTACCGAAAGACGGGGGAAGAGACCCAGTACTTC. This codes for CASSYRKTGEETQYF. The chain employs TRBV5-4 and TRBJ2-5, with D possibly being TRBD2 (6 bases). This CDR3 has 15 residues. Trimming took 3 bases from V and 3 from J, leaving 15 bases between them. CDR1 SGHNT and CDR2 YYREEE come from the germline V gene (reference sequence).

The rearrangement joins TRBV5-8 to TRBJ1-1; 10 nucleotides match TRBD1. Germline CDR1 and CDR2: SGHTS and YDEGEE. Unmatched junction bases numbered 8, after V lost 4 bases and J lost 2 bases. The length of the CDR3 is 16 residues. This chain's CDR3 is CASSPGDRGENTEAFF. DNA of the CDR3: TGTGCCAGCAGCCCCGGGGACAGGGGAGAAAACACTGAAGCTTTCTTT.

This chain uses TRBV5-1 with TRBJ2-1, with 7 positions matching TRBD2. Germline CDR1 is SGHRS and CDR2 is YFSETQ. This CDR3 has 14 amino acids. The V segment lost 2 bases and the J segment 4 bases; nucleotides outside the gene matches: 3. The CDR3 nucleotides read TGCGCCAGCAGCTTAGATAGCGGGTACAATGAGCAGTTCTTC. It yields the protein CASSLDSGYNEQFF.

The V and J genes are TRBV7-3 and TRBJ1-1; D uncertain. Looked up from germline, CDR1 is SGHTA and CDR2 is FQGTGA. Trimming stripped 5 bases from V and 1 base from J, with 8 bases between. This CDR3 contains 13 residues. The CDR3 reads CASSMLGNTEAFF. CDR3 nucleotide sequence: TGTGCCAGCAGCATGTTGGGGAACACTGAAGCTTTCTTT. Looking up the rest from reference TRBV7-3 and TRBJ1-1 gives the full variable domain: GAGVSQTPSNKVTEKGKYVELRCDPISGHTALYWYRQSLGQGPEFLIYFQGTGAADDSGLPNDRFFAVRPEGSVSTLKIQRTERGDSAVYLCASSMLGNTEAFFGQGTRLTVV.

This clone was counted only a few times. The chain couples TRBV10-3 to TRBJ2-1, with D possibly being TRBD1 or TRBD2 (5 bases each). The CDR3 sequence is 15 residues long. Germline loops: CDR1 ENHRY, CDR2 SYGVKD. V was clipped by 8 bases and J by 9 bases, with 23 bases between them. In DNA form, the CDR3 reads TGTGCCATCCGACCAAGAGGGGCCGCTTTCGGTGAGCAGTTCTTC. It is translated as CAIRPRGAAFGEQFF.

The CDR3 is CASSLEGGPLNTGELFF. The CDR3 DNA reads TGTGCCAGCAGCTTAGAGGGCGGGCCTTTGAACACCGGGGAGCTGTTTTTT. This chain uses TRBV11-3 with TRBJ2-2; D possibly corresponds to TRBD2 (5 bases). CDR1 SGHNT and CDR2 YENEEA come from the germline V gene. V lost 0 bases to trimming and J lost 1 base, with 12 bases between them. This CDR3 is 17 amino acids long. Based on the CDR3 plus reference TRBV11-3 and TRBJ2-2, the full variable domain is EAGVVQSPRYKIIEKKQPVAFWCNPISGHNTLYWYLQNLGQGPELLIRYENEEAVDDSQLPKDRFSAERLKGVDSTLKIQPAELGDSAVYLCASSLEGGPLNTGELFFGEGSRLTVL.

This clone was seen a handful of times. The chain links TRBV6-5 to TRBJ2-7, with no clear D. Per the germline V gene, CDR1 is MNHEY and CDR2 is SVGAGI. V lost 0 bases and J 2 bases, leaving 11 bases between the germline ends. This CDR3 region has 15 residues. CDR3 bases: TGTGCCAGCAGTTACTCAGGGAATTACCCCTACGAGCAGTACTTC. Translated, it gives CASSYSGNYPYEQYF.

The chain combines TRBV6-1 with TRBJ1-1; the D is unclear. Germline-derived CDR1 and CDR2 are MNHNS and SASEGT. V lost 0 bases and J 2 bases, leaving 4 bases between the germline ends. The CDR3 is 13 amino acids. The CDR3 spells CASSEAVNTEAFF. In DNA form, the CDR3 reads TGTGCCAGCAGTGAAGCGGTAAACACTGAAGCTTTCTTT.

The chain employs TRBV2 and TRBJ2-7, with TRBD1 matching 12 bases. This CDR3 has 16 amino acids. Germline V lookup: CDR1 SNHLY, CDR2 FYNNEI. J gave up 2 bases and V 4 bases, and 6 bases lay outside the gene matches. The CDR3, as DNA: TGTGCCAGCAGTGTCCCGGGACAGGGGGCGGCCTACGAGCAGTACTTC. It yields the protein CASSVPGQGAAYEQYF.

The chain links TRBV6-5 to TRBJ2-7; 11 nucleotides agree with TRBD1. V shed 6 bases, J shed 2 bases, and the junction held 6 bases outside the gene matches. The CDR3 has 15 amino acids. Germline assignment: CDR1 MNHEY and CDR2 SVGAGI. CDR3 amino acids: CASRSGQGGPYEQYF. In DNA form, the CDR3 reads TGTGCCAGCAGATCGGGACAGGGGGGCCCCTACGAGCAGTACTTC.

A few counts support this clone. This rearrangement joins TRBV4-1 to TRBJ1-1, with 8 bases matching TRBD1. The length of the CDR3 is 16 residues. Unmatched junction bases numbered 7, after V lost 2 bases and J lost 2 bases. The germline V gene has CDR1 MGHRA and CDR2 YSYEKL. The chain's CDR3 is CASSQPRGQANTEAFF. DNA of the CDR3: TGCGCCAGCAGCCAACCTCGGGGACAGGCTAACACTGAAGCTTTCTTT.

This clone has more than one count but fewer than ten. The chain couples TRBV5-4 to TRBJ1-1, with 8 bases matching TRBD1. The junction had 7 bases not matched to a gene; V was cut back by 4 bases and J by 2 bases. Germline-derived CDR1 and CDR2 are SGHNT and YYREEE (reference sequence). This CDR3 is built from 15 residues. The CDR3 spells CASSHKGQANTEAFF. For the CDR3, the DNA is TGTGCCAGCAGCCACAAGGGACAGGCAAACACTGAAGCTTTCTTT.

The chain joins TRBV5-4 to TRBJ2-7, with 9 bases identical to TRBD1. Germline CDR1 SGHNT, CDR2 YYREEE (reference sequence). Trimming removed 4 bases from V and 7 bases from J; junction bases left unmatched: 6. The CDR3 is made up of 13 amino acids. DNA for the CDR3: TGTGCCAGCAGCAGGGACAGGGCGGGAGAGCAGTACTTC. This gives the protein CASSRDRAGEQYF.

V usage is TRBV18 and J usage is TRBJ1-6; D unclear. The V gene's germline CDR1 is KGHSH and CDR2 LQKENI. The CDR3 consists of 17 residues. The V gene lost 3 bases and the J gene lost 8 bases, with 20 bases spanning the gap. This CDR3 reads CASSPISGPSQYSPLHF. The CDR3, as DNA: TGTGCCAGCTCACCGATCTCCGGGCCCAGTCAGTATTCACCCCTCCACTTT.

The rearrangement links TRBV2 to TRBJ2-1, with D possibly TRBD1 on 6 matching bases. The CDR3 runs 15 residues. The V gene's germline CDR1 is SNHLY and CDR2 FYNNEI. The germline V and J ends were trimmed by 9 bases and 7 bases, with 22 bases remaining between them. DNA of the CDR3: TGTGCCAGTCTCCTTCAGGGGCCTTGGAAGAATGAGCAGTTCTTC. It translates to CASLLQGPWKNEQFF.

The V gene is TRBV11-2, the J gene TRBJ1-2; 7 bases are a match to TRBD1. Germline V gene data show CDR1 as SGHAT and CDR2 as FQNNGV. CDR3 size: 16 residues. V gave up 7 bases and J gave up 4 bases; unmatched junction bases: 15. CDR3 nucleotides: TGTGCCAGCACCCCGTTGAGGGGGCGCTTGAGCTATGGCTACACCTTC. This encodes CASTPLRGRLSYGYTF. Combining the CDR3 with reference TRBV11-2 and TRBJ1-2 gives the whole variable domain EAGVAQSPRYKIIEKRQSVAFWCNPISGHATLYWYQQILGQGPKLLIQFQNNGVVDDSQLPKDRFSAERLKGVDSTLKIQPAKLEDSAVYLCASTPLRGRLSYGYTFGSGTRLTVV.

This clone was detected a few times. The chain combines TRBV28 with TRBJ2-1; D is possibly TRBD1 or TRBD2 (5 bases each). The ends were cut back, 6 bases at V and 8 bases at J, with 23 bases in the middle. CDR3 size: 16 residues. Germline V lookup: CDR1 MDHEN, CDR2 SYDVKM. Written as DNA, the CDR3 is TGTGCCAGCAGCATCGATCCGGGACCCAGAAGCCATGAGCAGTTCTTC. Encoded protein: CASSIDPGPRSHEQFF.

The J gene is TRBJ2-5, the V gene TRBV19, with 10 bases matching TRBD2. V trimming: 2 bases; J trimming: 7 bases; junction bases outside the gene matches: 7. There are 15 residues in the CDR3. Germline lookup yields CDR1 LNHDA and CDR2 SQIVND (reference sequence). This CDR3 is CASSILAGDLSTQYF. Written as DNA, the CDR3 is TGTGCCAGTAGTATACTAGCGGGAGATCTCTCGACCCAGTACTTC.

The rearrangement links TRBV30 to TRBJ1-1; perhaps TRBD1 as D (5 bases). The germline V and J ends were trimmed by 5 bases and 2 bases, with 12 bases remaining between them. The germline V gene encodes CDR1 GTSNPN and CDR2 SVGIG (reference sequence). This CDR3 spans 13 amino acids. CDR3 sequence: CAWGTAYNTEAFF. CDR3 sequence (DNA): TGTGCCTGGGGGACGGCTTATAACACTGAAGCTTTCTTT.

The genes are TRBV7-3 and TRBJ2-1, with D perhaps TRBD1 or TRBD2 (6 bases each). With 5 bases removed from V and 5 bases from J, the gap between germline ends came to 13 bases. Germline V gene sequence: CDR1 SGHTA, CDR2 FQGTGA. The CDR3 is 14 amino acids. The CDR3 nucleotides read TGTGCCAGCAGCCCCCAAAGGGGGGACAATGAGCAGTTCTTC. Translated, it gives CASSPQRGDNEQFF. Based on the CDR3 plus reference TRBV7-3 and TRBJ2-1, the full variable domain is GAGVSQTPSNKVTEKGKYVELRCDPISGHTALYWYRQSLGQGPEFLIYFQGTGAADDSGLPNDRFFAVRPEGSVSTLKIQRTERGDSAVYLCASSPQRGDNEQFFGPGTRLTVL.

The CDR3 is CASSFNGQAYEQFF. CDR3 sequence (DNA): TGCGCCAGCAGCTTCAATGGACAGGCCTATGAGCAGTTCTTC. The genes are TRBV5-1 and TRBJ2-1; TRBD1 aligns across 7 bases. Per the germline V gene, CDR1 is SGHRS and CDR2 is YFSETQ. The ends lost 2 bases at V and 8 bases at J; junction bases unmatched: 7. The CDR3 is made up of 14 amino acids.

V and J are TRBV6-1 and TRBJ1-2, with D possibly TRBD1 on 5 matching bases. With 3 bases removed from V and 3 bases from J, the gap between germline ends came to 14 bases. Germline assignment: CDR1 MNHNS and CDR2 SASEGT. The CDR3 runs to 15 residues. The CDR3 here is CASSDRLRGDYGYTF. The CDR3 DNA sequence: TGTGCCAGCAGTGATCGACTTCGGGGCGACTATGGCTACACCTTC.

The gene calls are TRBV18 and TRBJ2-7, with TRBD2 as a possible D gene (5 bases). Germline loops: CDR1 KGHSH, CDR2 LQKENI. CDR3 size: 14 residues. Trimming removed 3 bases at V and 5 bases at J, with 14 bases between. The CDR3 is CASSPRATSNEQYF. Here the CDR3 DNA reads TGTGCCAGCTCACCGAGGGCTACTTCTAACGAGCAGTACTTC.

V is TRBV6-4 and J is TRBJ2-2; 8 bases match TRBD2. Per germline, CDR1 MRHNA and CDR2 SNTAGT. V was clipped by 6 bases and J by 6 bases; unmatched bases: 9. The CDR3 has 15 residues. Here the CDR3 DNA reads TGTGCCAGCAGCCCAGGGAGTAGCGGGGCCGGGGAGCTGTTTTTT. This codes for CASSPGSSGAGELFF.